These 26 T cell receptor beta chains were all obtained from the same sample, sequenced in a study of cytomegalovirus exposure and HLA in healthy donors. PCR employed 60 Vbeta and 13 Jbeta primers. Libraries were prepared by immunoSEQ multiplex PCR; TCRdb keeps only in-frame clonotypes and omits some of them. Here the sample spans some 77,000 clones, 65% to 85% being singletons. The sequenced sample was PBMCs. The receptors shown here come from a woman in her thirties or forties in good health and CMV-seropositive.

This clone was picked up a small number of times. The chain employs TRBV28 and TRBJ2-7, with 9 bases that match TRBD1. The V gene end was trimmed by 5 bases and the J gene end by 5 bases; junction bases not matched to a gene: 10. The CDR3 covers 15 residues. CDR1 is MDHEN, CDR2 SYDVKM, per germline. In nucleotides, the CDR3 is TGTGCCAGCAGTCCCCACCTGACAGGGGGGGACGAGCAGTACTTC. This translates into CASSPHLTGGDEQYF.

V is TRBV6-1 and J is TRBJ2-7, with TRBD1 identical over 8 bases. This CDR3 has 14 residues. V lost 4 bases to trimming and J lost 2 bases; unmatched junction nucleotides: 4. CDR1 is MNHNS, CDR2 SASEGT, per germline. The CDR3 region has the DNA TGTGCCAGCAGTGCACAGGGGGGAACCTACGAGCAGTACTTC. Its translation: CASSAQGGTYEQYF.

The rearrangement joins TRBV7-3 to TRBJ1-6, with 9 bases fitting TRBD1. Per the germline V gene, CDR1 is SGHTA and CDR2 is FQGTGA. The length of the CDR3 is 15 residues. Trimming at V came to 4 bases and at J to 11 bases, leaving 9 bases not matched to a gene. The CDR3 protein is CASSSQGQGKAPLHF. The DNA of the CDR3 is TGTGCCAGCAGCTCTCAGGGACAGGGAAAGGCACCCCTCCACTTT.

The table lists this clone with a few counts. The V and J genes are TRBV18 and TRBJ2-2, with D unresolved. The CDR3 is 14 amino acids. Germline V gene sequence: CDR1 KGHSH, CDR2 LQKENI. V gave up 2 bases and J gave up 3 bases, with 7 bases separating them. This CDR3 reads CASSPVGYTGELFF. The CDR3 region has the DNA TGTGCCAGCTCACCAGTCGGGTACACCGGGGAGCTGTTTTTT.

The rearrangement joins TRBV28 to TRBJ2-7; D remains ambiguous. The germline gives CDR1 MDHEN, CDR2 SYDVKM. The length of the CDR3 is 12 residues. The ends were cut back, 5 bases at V and 0 bases at J, with 5 bases in the middle. DNA of the CDR3: TGTGCCAGCAGTCTTAGCTCCTACGAGCAGTACTTC. Its translation: CASSLSSYEQYF.

J is TRBJ2-1 and V is TRBV27, with TRBD2 as a possible D gene (5 bases). CDR1 and CDR2 from the germline V gene are MNHEY and SMNVEV (reference sequence). This CDR3 comprises 12 residues. Trimming removed 6 bases at V and 9 bases at J, with 12 bases between. CDR3 protein: CASSVRGGEQFF. In DNA form, the CDR3 reads TGTGCCAGCAGCGTACGGGGTGGTGAGCAGTTCTTC.

The chain recombines TRBV5-1 with TRBJ2-5; D is perhaps TRBD2 (6 bases). Trimming stripped 5 bases from V and 0 bases from J, with 14 bases between. Germline V lookup: CDR1 SGHRS, CDR2 YFSETQ. This CDR3 has 15 amino acids. The CDR3 region has the DNA TGCGCCAGCAGATCCAGCGGGTCAGACCAAGAGACCCAGTACTTC. Its protein product is CASRSSGSDQETQYF.

This clone was counted between two and nine times. The chain has TRBV5-1 and TRBJ2-5, with 11 bases matching TRBD2. After removal of 1 base from V and 1 base from J, the junction contained 3 bases not matched to a gene. CDR3 length: 16 residues. Germline CDR1 and CDR2: SGHRS and YFSETQ. CDR3 loop: CASSLLTSGAQETQYF. The CDR3 DNA follows: TGCGCCAGCAGCTTGCTGACTAGCGGGGCCCAAGAGACCCAGTACTTC.

Only a few counts were recorded for this clone. The J gene is TRBJ2-1, the V gene TRBV6-1; TRBD1 matches 9 bases. V trimming: 6 bases; J trimming: 6 bases; junction bases outside the gene matches: 9. From germline, CDR1 is MNHNS and CDR2 SASEGT. CDR3 length: 15 residues. CDR3 nucleotides: TGTGCCAGCAGGGGGTGGGACAGGGCCAGCAATGAGCAGTTCTTC. Protein sequence: CASRGWDRASNEQFF.

J is TRBJ2-3 and V is TRBV27; the match to TRBD2 covers 8 bases. After removal of 6 bases from V and 1 base from J, the junction contained 9 bases not matched to a gene. Germline-derived CDR1 and CDR2 are MNHEY and SMNVEV (reference sequence). CDR3 length: 16 amino acids. The CDR3 protein is CASSYRGGGGTDTQYF. As DNA, the CDR3 is TGTGCCAGCAGCTATCGGGGGGGCGGAGGCACAGATACGCAGTATTTT.

This clone was seen a few times. The chain couples TRBV5-1 to TRBJ2-5; 8 bases align to TRBD2. The CDR3 is 15 residues long. The germline gives CDR1 SGHRS, CDR2 YFSETQ. The ends lost 4 bases at V and 4 bases at J; junction bases unmatched: 9. The CDR3 DNA reads TGCGCCAGCAGCCGATCACGGGGGGGGCGAGAGACCCAGTACTTC. This translates into CASSRSRGGRETQYF.

The chain couples TRBV6-5 to TRBJ2-6, with a weak D call TRBD2 (6 bases). Trimming pared 7 bases from V and 2 bases from J, leaving 12 bases between. This CDR3 contains 15 residues. CDR1 and CDR2 (germline): MNHEY, SVGAGI. The CDR3 DNA sequence: TGTGCCAGCAATCTTCGGAGGGCTGGGGCCAACGTCCTGACTTTC. Protein sequence: CASNLRRAGANVLTF.

The V and J genes are TRBV6-5 and TRBJ2-5, with D possibly being TRBD2 (6 bases). The V and J ends lost 0 bases and 4 bases respectively, with 12 bases between them. Germline V lookup: CDR1 MNHEY, CDR2 SVGAGI. The CDR3 extends over 15 amino acids. CDR3 DNA sequence: TGTGCCAGCAGTTACTCGATGGGGGGAGGAGAGACCCAGTACTTC. Translating gives CASSYSMGGGETQYF.

The chain uses TRBV4-1 and TRBJ2-2; possible D gene TRBD2, 6 bases. Germline V gene sequence: CDR1 MGHRA, CDR2 YSYEKL. Trimming stripped 0 bases from V and 4 bases from J, with 15 bases between. The CDR3 extends over 17 amino acids. The CDR3 region is CASSQDRGARPTGELFF. The CDR3 DNA sequence: TGCGCCAGCAGCCAAGATCGCGGGGCGAGACCCACCGGGGAGCTGTTTTTT.

Concerning this clone: One junction end does not reproduce the germline sequence, and a read error may be involved. The genes are TRBV7-9 and TRBJ2-1; possible D gene TRBD2, 7 bases. Germline V gene sequence: CDR1 SEHNR, CDR2 FQNEAQ (reference sequence). The CDR3 is 17 residues long. The CDR3 loop is CSSSPVGGETVPNEQFF. The CDR3 nucleotides read TGTTCCAGCAGCCCAGTAGGGGGGGAGACAGTTCCGAATGAGCAGTTCTTC. Together with reference TRBV7-9 and TRBJ2-1, the CDR3 gives the full variable domain: DTGVSQNPRHKITKRGQNVTFRCDPISEHNRLYWYRQTLGQGPEFLTYFQNEAQLEKSRLLSDRFSAERPKGSFSTLEIQRTEQGDSAMYLCSSSPVGGETVPNEQFFGPGTRLTVL.

This rearrangement joins TRBV15 to TRBJ2-6; a weak D match, TRBD1 (6 bases). Trimming left V 0 bases short and J 0 bases short, with 9 bases between. The CDR3 totals 17 residues. The V gene's germline CDR1 is LNHNV and CDR2 YYDKDF (reference sequence). The CDR3 DNA follows: TGTGCCACCAGCAGAGATCAGGGGTACTCTGGGGCCAACGTCCTGACTTTC. Its translation is CATSRDQGYSGANVLTF.

This chain links TRBV6-1 with TRBJ2-7, with 14 positions matching TRBD2. CDR3 length equals 15 residues. Unmatched junction bases numbered 6, after V lost 6 bases and J lost 5 bases. CDR1 MNHNS and CDR2 SASEGT come from the germline V gene. CDR3 loop: CASREGTSGGNEQYF. The CDR3 DNA sequence: TGTGCCAGCAGGGAGGGGACTAGCGGGGGAAACGAGCAGTACTTC.

The chain is built from TRBV7-2 and TRBJ2-2; perhaps TRBD1 as D (5 bases). CDR3 length: 12 amino acids. The germline V gene encodes CDR1 SGHTA and CDR2 FQGNSA. Between the trimmed V and J ends, which lost 7 bases and 4 bases, there was a span of 7 bases. CDR3: CASTQGTGELFF. The CDR3 nucleotides are TGTGCCAGCACCCAGGGCACCGGGGAGCTGTTTTTT.

The V gene is TRBV2, the J gene TRBJ2-5, with D tentatively TRBD1 (5 bases). The CDR3 sequence is 14 residues long. V lost 6 bases, J lost 5 bases, and 16 bases lay in between. CDR1 is SNHLY, CDR2 FYNNEI, per germline. CDR3 bases: TGTGCCAGCAGGGGGCCTAGTGTTAGGGAGACCCAGTACTTC. It codes for CASRGPSVRETQYF.

The CDR3 DNA sequence: TGTGCCAGCAGTACGACGAGCGTGGGCACTGAAGCTTTCTTT. It specifies CASSTTSVGTEAFF. V usage is TRBV6-1 and J usage is TRBJ1-1; D gene unclear. CDR3 length: 14 residues. Germline loops: CDR1 MNHNS, CDR2 SASEGT. Between the trimmed V and J ends, which lost 5 bases and 4 bases, there was a span of 14 bases.

The rearrangement links TRBV7-9 to TRBJ1-2; no firm D call. V was trimmed by 5 bases and J by 5 bases, leaving 15 bases between them. Germline V gene data show CDR1 as SEHNR and CDR2 as FQNEAQ (reference sequence). The length of the CDR3 is 14 residues. The CDR3 sequence is CASSPDGVRYGYTF. The CDR3 DNA reads TGTGCCAGCAGCCCCGACGGGGTGCGGTATGGCTACACCTTC. Full variable domain (remainder filled in from reference TRBV7-9 and TRBJ1-2): DTGVSQNPRHKITKRGQNVTFRCDPISEHNRLYWYRQTLGQGPEFLTYFQNEAQLEKSRLLSDRFSAERPKGSFSTLEIQRTEQGDSAMYLCASSPDGVRYGYTFGSGTRLTVV.

This clone was counted a few times. The chain uses TRBV28 and TRBJ2-7; 11 nucleotides agree with TRBD1. CDR1 MDHEN and CDR2 SYDVKM come from the germline V gene. The ends lost 7 bases at V and 2 bases at J; junction bases unmatched: 7. The CDR3 totals 15 residues. CDR3 DNA sequence: TGTGCCAGCAAAGGTTCGGGACAGGGGGCCTACGAGCAGTACTTC. It translates to CASKGSGQGAYEQYF. Using reference TRBV28 and TRBJ2-7 for the parts outside the CDR3, the full variable domain is DVKVTQSSRYLVKRTGEKVFLECVQDMDHENMFWYRQDPGLGLRLIYFSYDVKMKEKGDIPEGYSVSREKKERFSLILESASTNQTSMYLCASKGSGQGAYEQYFGPGTRLTVT.

This clone was recorded only once. The V gene is TRBV19, the J gene TRBJ1-2; 9 bases are a match to TRBD1. Germline CDR1 and CDR2: LNHDA and SQIVND (reference sequence). This CDR3 has 15 residues. With 11 bases clipped from V and 2 bases from J, the junction kept 12 bases outside the gene matches. The CDR3 nucleotides read TGTGCCCCGGAGGAGGGGGACAGGGACAACTATGGCTACACCTTC. Translated, it gives CAPEEGDRDNYGYTF.

This clone was counted only a few times. V usage is TRBV7-9 and J usage is TRBJ1-1, with D unresolved. V shed 3 bases and J shed 5 bases, with 13 bases lying between them. The CDR3 is made up of 14 amino acids. CDR1 is SEHNR, CDR2 FQNEAQ, per germline (reference sequence). The CDR3 spells CASSLPLGGTEAFF. CDR3 sequence (DNA): TGTGCCAGCAGCTTGCCCCTAGGAGGTACTGAAGCTTTCTTT.

The chain carries TRBV5-6 and TRBJ1-4, with 10 positions matching TRBD1. The V gene's germline CDR1 is SGHDT and CDR2 YYEEEE. V lost 3 bases, J lost 7 bases, and 6 bases stayed unmatched. CDR3 size: 15 residues. The CDR3 loop is CASSSSGTGAEKLFF. CDR3 DNA sequence: TGTGCCAGCAGCTCATCCGGGACAGGGGCTGAAAAACTGTTTTTT.

The chain combines TRBV13 with TRBJ1-1; tentatively, D is TRBD1 (5 bases). V gave up 3 bases and J gave up 0 bases, with 14 bases separating them. CDR1 PRHDT and CDR2 FYEKMQ come from the germline V gene (reference sequence). This CDR3 is built from 16 residues. The CDR3 protein is CASSFTDSRMNTEAFF. CDR3 nucleotides: TGTGCCAGCAGCTTTACAGACAGTCGGATGAACACTGAAGCTTTCTTT.